The present TCR beta chain was sequenced within a study of response to subunit inactivated influenza vaccine. This clonotype was found many times. TCRdb re-called the RT-PCR reads through MiXCR, storing one row per CDR3 protein. The sample comprises around 180,000 distinct CDR3 sequences, 7.5% to 10% of which are singletons, and roughly a tenth rests with the top ten. The CDR3 extends over 15 amino acids. Germline-derived CDR1 and CDR2 are SGHRS and YFSETQ. Trimming took off 2 bases at V and 0 bases at J, with 12 bases between the two ends. The TCR sequence derives from a man aged 45-65 years who received an inactivated influenza vaccine. The sequencing here drew on non-naive T cells sorted from PBMCs, taken on the day of vaccination. The chain uses TRBV5-1 and TRBJ2-7, with TRBD1 as a possible D gene (6 bases). The CDR3 loop is CASSFAVQGSYEQYF. The CDR3, as DNA: TGCGCCAGCAGCTTCGCCGTACAGGGCTCCTACGAGCAGTACTTC.